The rows below give T cell receptor beta chains drawn from one sample of a study of OX40 agonist ivuxolimab in advanced cancers. Generated by immunoSEQ multiplex PCR, the TCRdb table keeps only in-frame clones and is missing some. The repertoire holds 55,000 to 75,000 clones, with approximately 91% as singletons. This specimen was CD4+ or CD8+ T cells sorted from blood, taken in a trial of the OX40 agonist ivuxolimab. The receptors stem from an adult with an advanced solid tumor such as melanoma, head and neck, liver or kidney cancer. The CDR3 runs from the conserved cysteine through the conserved F or W. The order of the fields is V gene, D gene, J gene, clone size, CDR3 protein, CDR3 DNA. D genes are given only for firm matches. For some rows the clone size is stated as once, few or many, or as a class when expanded; others skip it.

>TRBV30|.|TRBJ1-1|.
CAWGPTMGEAFF
TGTGCCTGGGGCCCCACGATGGGTGAAGCTTTCTTT
>TRBV27|TRBD2|TRBJ2-7|.
CASSGLAGVHEQYF
TGTGCCAGCAGTGGACTAGCGGGAGTCCACGAGCAGTACTTC
>TRBV7-9|.|TRBJ2-1|.
CASSLSSATTYNEQFF
TGTGCCAGCAGCTTAAGTTCAGCCACAACCTACAATGAGCAGTTCTTC
>TRBV4-1|.|TRBJ1-1|.
CASSQELRRMNTEAFF
TGCGCCAGCAGCCAAGAACTTCGGCGGATGAACACTGAAGCTTTCTTT
>TRBV28|.|TRBJ2-3|.
CASTTRDLTTDTQYF
TGTGCCAGCACGACCCGGGACTTAACGACAGATACGCAGTATTTT
>TRBV28|.|TRBJ2-7|.
CASSLFSLYEQYF
TGTGCCAGCAGTTTATTCAGCCTCTACGAGCAGTACTTC
>TRBV7-9|TRBD2|TRBJ2-1|.
CASSLAAAGVYNEQFF
TGTGCCAGCAGCTTAGCAGCAGCGGGAGTCTACAATGAGCAGTTCTTC
>TRBV14|TRBD2|TRBJ2-3|.
CASSQDKASDEAGGPRNTQYF
TGTGCCAGCAGCCAAGATAAGGCCTCCGATGAAGCGGGAGGCCCCAGGAATACGCAGTATTTT
>TRBV7-3|.|TRBJ2-7|once
CASSLTGDTSRLDYEQYF
TGTGCCAGCAGCCTGACGGGGGACACTAGTAGGTTGGACTACGAGCAGTACTTC
>TRBV9|TRBD2|TRBJ2-3|.
CASSVEGGDGTDTQYF
TGTGCCAGCAGCGTAGAGGGAGGGGACGGCACAGATACGCAGTATTTT
>TRBV10-2|.|TRBJ2-7|.
CASSESGEAIYEQYF
TGCGCCAGCAGTGAGTCGGGAGAGGCAATCTACGAGCAGTACTTC
>TRBV6-1|.|TRBJ2-2|.
CASRGHPGELFF
TGTGCCAGCAGGGGACATCCCGGGGAGCTGTTTTTT
>TRBV7-6|.|TRBJ2-7|.
CASSKAGGYEQYF
TGTGCCAGCTCCAAGGCCGGGGGCTACGAGCAGTACTTC
>TRBV28|.|TRBJ1-1|.
CAAVKGTEAFF
TGTGCAGCAGTAAAGGGCACTGAAGCTTTCTTT
>TRBV28|TRBD2|TRBJ2-7|.
CASSLGGLSYEQYF
TGTGCCAGCAGTTTGGGAGGGCTCTCCTACGAGCAGTACTTC
>TRBV4-1|.|TRBJ2-7|once
CASSQETAYEQYF
TGCGCCAGCAGCCAAGAAACGGCCTACGAGCAGTACTTC
>TRBV6-5|TRBD1|TRBJ1-1|.
CASSQGAAEAFF
TGTGCCAGCAGTCAGGGGGCGGCTGAAGCTTTCTTT
>TRBV2|.|TRBJ2-5|.
CASSEAQSGKETQYF
TGTGCCAGCAGTGAAGCGCAGTCAGGCAAGGAGACCCAGTACTTC
>TRBV13|TRBD2|TRBJ2-3|.
CASSSLAGGPIDTQYF
TGTGCCAGCAGCTCGTTAGCGGGAGGGCCTATAGATACGCAGTATTTT
>TRBV5-6|TRBD1|TRBJ2-7|.
CASTRTGVDYEQYF
TGTGCCAGCACCCGGACAGGGGTTGACTACGAGCAGTACTTC
>TRBV4-1|TRBD2|TRBJ2-7|.
CASSQAGAGGRHEQYF
TGCGCCAGCAGTCAAGCAGGCGCGGGAGGACGTCACGAGCAGTACTTC
>TRBV19|TRBD1|TRBJ1-5|.
CASRRAGQGGQPQHF
TGTGCCAGTAGGCGAGCCGGACAGGGTGGTCAGCCCCAGCATTTT
>TRBV19|.|TRBJ1-1|.
CASSMGGGTEAFF
TGTGCCAGTAGTATGGGTGGTGGCACTGAAGCTTTCTTT
>TRBV7-9|TRBD2|TRBJ2-2|.
CASSFKGGSPGELFF
TGTGCCAGCAGCTTTAAGGGAGGGTCTCCCGGGGAGCTGTTTTTT
>TRBV5-1|.|TRBJ2-2|.
CASSLAARRSTNTGELFF
TGCGCCAGCAGCTTGGCCGCCAGGCGATCTACGAACACCGGGGAGCTGTTTTTT
>TRBV7-9|.|TRBJ2-7|.
CASSLSGASEQYF
TGTGCCAGCAGCCTTTCGGGGGCATCCGAGCAGTACTTC
>TRBV25-1|TRBD2|TRBJ2-3|.
CASHPPSGRGTDTQYF
TGTGCCAGCCATCCTCCTAGCGGGAGGGGCACAGATACGCAGTATTTT
>TRBV13|.|TRBJ1-1|.
CASSSEFGEAFF
TGTGCCAGCAGCTCGGAGTTCGGTGAAGCTTTCTTT
>TRBV11-2|TRBD1|TRBJ2-7|.
CASSLGFGQGWYEQYF
TGTGCCAGCAGCTTAGGCTTCGGACAGGGGTGGTACGAGCAGTACTTC
>TRBV19|TRBD1|TRBJ2-7|.
CASSAPGTVYEQYF
TGTGCCAGTAGTGCCCCCGGGACAGTCTACGAGCAGTACTTC
>TRBV19|TRBD2|TRBJ2-1|once
CAMSSGNGDEQFF
TGTGCTATGTCTAGCGGGAATGGGGATGAGCAGTTCTTC
>TRBV7-7|.|TRBJ2-2|.
CASSLSGSGELFF
TGTGCTAGCAGCTTATCCGGCTCCGGGGAGCTGTTTTTT
>TRBV2|.|TRBJ2-3|.
CASSGLERVEGTDTQYF
TGTGCCAGCAGTGGATTAGAGCGGGTTGAAGGCACAGATACGCAGTATTTT
>TRBV2|.|TRBJ2-3|.
CASPLAEGQGTDTQYF
TGTGCCAGCCCCCTTGCGGAGGGCCAAGGCACAGATACGCAGTATTTT
>TRBV10-2|.|TRBJ1-5|.
CASSESYSNQPQHF
TGCGCCAGCAGTGAGTCTTATAGCAATCAGCCCCAGCATTTT
>TRBV5-1|TRBD1|TRBJ2-3|.
CASSLYRGSTDTQYF
TGCGCCAGCAGCTTGTACAGGGGAAGCACAGATACGCAGTATTTT
>TRBV5-1|TRBD2|TRBJ2-2|.
CASRMGLPSGWTNTGELFF
TGCGCCAGCAGAATGGGACTCCCTAGCGGGTGGACCAACACCGGGGAGCTGTTTTTT
>TRBV5-1|TRBD2|TRBJ2-5|.
CASSLGTLAGAQETQYF
TGCGCCAGCAGCTTGGGGACCCTAGCGGGAGCGCAAGAGACCCAGTACTTC
>TRBV9|.|TRBJ2-1|.
CASSPPAGSSYNEQFF
TGTGCCAGCAGCCCTCCTGCGGGGAGCTCCTACAATGAGCAGTTCTTC
>TRBV5-1|.|TRBJ2-3|.
CASELGGYTDTQYF
TGCGCCAGCGAACTAGGGGGTTACACAGATACGCAGTATTTT
>TRBV5-1|TRBD1|TRBJ2-3|.
CASSLGQGPGDTQYF
TGCGCCAGCAGCTTGGGACAGGGGCCGGGAGATACGCAGTATTTT